The clone carrying this T cell receptor (beta chain) was seen a handful of times. The target antigen is unknown. TCRdb processed the 5' RACE reads anew with MiXCR; each CDR3 protein has one entry. The table has around 370,000 distinct CDR3 sequences, approximately 8.7% seen once. These data are taken from a study of identical twins. Whole-study results and caveats: Reduced insertions were recorded for abundant cord blood beta clonotypes, with no such pattern in memory repertoires.

In every case, the donor was a healthy Caucasian. The germline V and J ends were trimmed by 7 bases and 4 bases, with 10 bases remaining between them. This CDR3 has 12 residues. The germline CDR1 and CDR2 sequences are MNHEY and SMNVEV (reference sequence). This rearrangement joins TRBV27 to TRBJ1-2; D remains ambiguous. The receptor was derived from a woman in her fifties or sixties in good health. Sequenced sample: naive T cells sorted from blood. CDR3 in DNA: TGTGCCAGCACCCAGACCGGCTATGGCTACACCTTC. Amino acids: CASTQTGYGYTF.